The clone carrying this T cell receptor (beta chain) was seen repeatedly, ten times or more. Its antigen is currently unknown. V was pared by 5 bases and J by 7 bases, with 6 bases of the junction left unmatched. The CDR3 is made up of 14 amino acids. Germline CDR1 is WSHSY and CDR2 is SAAADI. Breast cancer patients provided tissue from their axillary draining lymph nodes. TCRdb recomputed calls from the multiplex PCR reads with MiXCR, one row per CDR3 protein. The sample has approximately 250,000 distinct CDR3 sequences; under 35% are singletons. The data belong to a study of breast tumors, draining lymph nodes, adjacent tissues. Study results and limitations: Tumor and nontumor repertoires were significantly more similar in luminal-like than in basal-like breast cancer. Most tumor T cells seemingly derive from lymph node, then expand in tumor.

The V and J genes are TRBV10-2 and TRBJ2-5; the match to TRBD2 covers 11 bases. The origin of this receptor is a female donor with breast cancer. Some clones in this sample may be carry-over from other donors' samples. Sequencing input: axillary lymph node tissue. The CDR3 sequence: CASSFTSGSGTQYF. The DNA for the CDR3 is TGCGCCAGCAGTTTCACTAGCGGGAGTGGGACCCAGTACTTC.